The 15 T cell receptor beta chains given below trace back to one sample, sequenced in a study of PD-1 blockade in classical Hodgkin lymphoma. Only in-frame clones appear in the TCRdb table, and some are missing; sequencing was by immunoSEQ multiplex PCR. The table shows 70,000 or so clones, with over 85% occurring only once. The time point denotes: newly diagnosed, previously untreated cHL patient sample. Sequencing was performed on peripheral blood mononuclear cells (PBMCs). All receptors come from a human donor with classical Hodgkin lymphoma.

In this sample, this clone turned up a few times. This sequence joins TRBV2 and TRBJ1-2; 9 bases align to TRBD1. V dropped 5 bases and J dropped 5; count of bases not matched to a gene: 6. CDR1 and CDR2 (germline): SNHLY, FYNNEI. The CDR3 runs to 14 residues. The CDR3 DNA reads TGTGCCAGCAGTCCTGGGACAGGGTATTATGGCTACACCTTC. Translation gives CASSPGTGYYGYTF.

This clone appeared once. This specimen includes other DNA sequences encoding the same CDR3. The rearrangement uses TRBV6-1 and TRBJ1-2; D remains unclear. Germline V lookup: CDR1 MNHNS, CDR2 SASEGT. The CDR3 totals 11 residues. Trimming pared 0 bases from V and 5 bases from J, leaving 1 base between. CDR3 amino acids: CASSEAYGYTF. The CDR3 DNA reads TGTGCCAGCAGTGAAGCATATGGCTACACCTTC.

The rearrangement joins TRBV7-2 to TRBJ1-1; the D gene is possibly TRBD1 (6 bases). CDR3 length: 16 residues. V lost 4 bases to trimming and J lost 2 bases, with 17 bases between them. Looked up from germline, CDR1 is SGHTA and CDR2 is FQGNSA. The CDR3, as DNA: TGTGCCAGCAGCTACCTCAGGGCAGGGGAAAACACTGAAGCTTTCTTT. Residues: CASSYLRAGENTEAFF. Full variable domain (outside the CDR3, taken from reference TRBV7-2 and TRBJ1-1): GAGVSQSPSNKVTEKGKDVELRCDPISGHTALYWYRQSLGQGLEFLIYFQGNSAPDKSGLPSDRFSAERTGGSVSTLTIQRTQQEDSAVYLCASSYLRAGENTEAFFGQGTRLTVV.

The chain links TRBV5-1 to TRBJ2-2; TRBD2 matches at 11 bases. The CDR3 has 16 amino acids. The V gene's germline CDR1 is SGHRS and CDR2 YFSETQ. J gave up 8 bases and V 4 bases, and 10 bases lay outside the gene matches. In DNA form, the CDR3 reads TGCGCCAGCAGCCAGCCGGGACTAGCGGTTCTAGGGGAGCTGTTTTTT. As protein: CASSQPGLAVLGELFF.

V and J are TRBV4-1 and TRBJ2-7, with TRBD1 matching 10 bases. Germline CDR1 and CDR2: MGHRA and YSYEKL. The junction had 7 bases not matched to a gene; V was cut back by 2 bases and J by 3 bases. CDR3 length: 16 residues. CDR3 nucleotides: TGCGCCAGCAGCCAATCTCCGACAGGGGGCCTCTACGAGCAGTACTTC. It translates to CASSQSPTGGLYEQYF.

V and J are TRBV11-3 and TRBJ2-3, with TRBD2 matching over 8 bases. The CDR3 sequence is 15 residues long. CDR1 and CDR2 (germline): SGHNT, YENEEA. V lost 4 bases, J lost 7 bases, and 10 bases stayed unmatched. The CDR3 loop reads CASSYLSGAGYTQYF. CDR3 DNA: TGTGCCAGCAGCTACCTTAGCGGGGCCGGATATACGCAGTATTTT.

The gene calls are TRBV5-1 and TRBJ2-7, with 9 bases that match TRBD2. This CDR3 contains 21 residues. CDR1 and CDR2 (germline): SGHRS, YFSETQ. V trimming: 0 bases; J trimming: 0 bases; junction bases outside the gene matches: 19. CDR3: CASSLGRALAGPSRSSYEQYF. The CDR3 DNA follows: TGCGCCAGCAGCTTGGGACGGGCTCTAGCGGGACCTAGTCGGAGCTCCTACGAGCAGTACTTC.

This chain connects TRBV2 to TRBJ1-2, with D uncertain. This CDR3 has 13 residues. Germline loops: CDR1 SNHLY, CDR2 FYNNEI. V was shortened by 4 bases and J by 7 bases, with 13 bases between the two germline ends. The CDR3 spells CASSGMGFSGYTF. CDR3 nucleotides: TGTGCCAGCAGTGGAATGGGGTTCAGTGGCTACACCTTC.

The chain recombines TRBV29-1 with TRBJ2-4; D not resolved. This CDR3 is 13 amino acids long. Germline V lookup: CDR1 SQVTM, CDR2 ANQGSEA. Trimming removed 7 bases at V and 0 bases at J, with 10 bases between. This CDR3 is CSAAAVAKNIQYF. The CDR3 region has the DNA TGCAGCGCCGCGGCAGTAGCCAAAAACATTCAGTACTTC.

This chain joins TRBV7-9 and TRBJ1-2, with a weak D call TRBD1 (6 bases). There are 13 residues in the CDR3. With 4 bases removed from V and 4 bases from J, the gap between germline ends came to 10 bases. In germline, CDR1 is SEHNR, CDR2 FQNEAQ (reference sequence). CDR3 in amino acids: CASSSTGTYGYTF. CDR3 nucleotide sequence: TGTGCCAGCAGCTCCACAGGGACCTATGGCTACACCTTC.

The rearrangement uses TRBV28 and TRBJ1-2, with D possibly TRBD1 on 5 matching bases. Per the germline V gene, CDR1 is MDHEN and CDR2 is SYDVKM. Deletions cut 4 bases from V and 4 bases from J, with 10 bases between. This CDR3 comprises 13 residues. DNA for the CDR3: TGTGCCAGCAGTTCGGCCAGGGCCTATGGCTACACCTTC. Its protein product is CASSSARAYGYTF.

This clone was recorded a few times. V usage is TRBV15 and J usage is TRBJ2-1; tentatively, D is TRBD1 or TRBD2 (5 bases each). Germline V gene sequence: CDR1 LNHNV, CDR2 YYDKDF (reference sequence). The CDR3 covers 12 residues. Trimming cost V 1 base and J 9 bases, with 7 bases left between them. Written as DNA, the CDR3 is TGTGCCACCAGCAGAGGGGGGAGTGAGCAGTTCTTC. Amino acids: CATSRGGSEQFF.

V is TRBV2 and J is TRBJ2-5; TRBD1 matches 7 bases. Per the germline V gene, CDR1 is SNHLY and CDR2 is FYNNEI. V gave up 4 bases and J gave up 2 bases; unmatched junction bases: 10. This CDR3 has 16 residues. The CDR3 is CASSVGVGRGQETQYF. CDR3 DNA: TGTGCCAGCAGTGTTGGGGTGGGCAGGGGGCAAGAGACCCAGTACTTC.

This chain joins TRBV28 and TRBJ1-3; D uncertain. This CDR3 has 14 amino acids. In germline, CDR1 is MDHEN, CDR2 SYDVKM. V shed 2 bases and J shed 2 bases, with 7 bases lying between them. CDR3 region: CASSLTQAGNTIYF. The DNA of the CDR3 is TGTGCCAGCAGTTTAACCCAGGCTGGAAACACCATATATTTT.

The rearrangement links TRBV27 to TRBJ2-5; unclear D gene. CDR1 is MNHEY, CDR2 SMNVEV, per germline (reference sequence). The CDR3 is made up of 14 amino acids. Trimming removed 2 bases from V and 0 bases from J, with 7 bases in between. The CDR3 here is CASSLGGNQETQYF. CDR3 DNA sequence: TGTGCCAGCAGTTTAGGCGGCAACCAAGAGACCCAGTACTTC.